The clone carrying this T cell receptor beta chain came up once. This specimen comes from a study of control samples from healthy donors and cancer patients. The table came from immunoSEQ multiplex PCR; TCRdb's copy has only in-frame clones and leaves some out. The data show about 170,000 clones, with 91% seen just once and about 1.6% held by the top ten. Sequencing input: blood. This sequence originates from a woman in her thirties in good health.

Here the CDR3 DNA reads TGTGCCAGCAGTTTAAGCGGGAGCTCCTACAATGAGCAGTTCTTC. It encodes CASSLSGSSYNEQFF. This chain connects TRBV6-5 to TRBJ2-1; TRBD2 aligns across 8 bases. V trimming: 4 bases; J trimming: 0 bases; junction bases outside the gene matches: 2. The CDR3 sequence is 15 residues long. Germline values: CDR1 MNHEY, CDR2 SVGAGI.